This T cell receptor (beta chain) was observed in a study of shared clonotypes between healthy human individuals. Study overall: In total, the donors were a couple of women and a few men aged 18 to 49.

Subsets obtained from CD4+ cells comprised CD45RA+ naive and CD45RA-negative memory cells. Investigators spread the genomic DNA of each subset evenly over several immunoSEQ plates. Assay: immunoSEQ multiplex PCR; the TCRdb copy retains only in-frame clones and omits some. The table records around 1.4 million clones, 98% to 99% of them present only once. Looked up from germline, CDR1 is SGHTA and CDR2 is FQGNSA. V was pared by 5 bases and J by 7 bases, with 7 bases of the junction left unmatched. This CDR3 is 15 amino acids long. The sequence derives from a man in his thirties or forties in good health. Sequenced input: naive CD4+ T cells sorted from blood. Indicated subset: CD45RA+ positively selected. The chain is built from TRBV7-2 and TRBJ2-1, with 11 bases that match TRBD1. CDR3 in amino acids: CASSPRTGGGNEQFF. In DNA, the CDR3 is TGTGCCAGCAGCCCGAGGACAGGGGGCGGGAATGAGCAGTTCTTC.